This TCR beta chain comes out of a study of beta chain features in type 1 diabetes. Study as a whole: There was similarity between patients and healthy donors in age, gender and cell yields. General study results and limits: Compared with healthy donors, patients appeared to share more similar naive, central memory and regulatory TCRB repertoires. Patients with Type 1 diabetes showed moderately but significantly shorter TCRB CDR3s in all four CD4+ subsets. Cells with high TCR expression could be over-represented by cDNA sequencing.

Sorting based on CD45RO/CCR7/CD25/CD127/CD95/CD27 separated CD4+ naive, central memory, regulatory and stem cell-like memory cells. Details on this clone: Its specificity is not known.

Of the isolated RNA, all was reverse transcribed, and so the sequenced material was expressed TCRB transcripts. The repertoire was sequenced with immunoSEQ multiplex PCR; TCRdb's copy has only in-frame clones and lacks some. The table lists some 640,000 clones, around 15% of them singletons. CDR1 SGDLS and CDR2 YYNGEE come from the germline V gene. The CDR3 extends over 16 amino acids. Trimming removed 0 bases at V and 0 bases at J, with 11 bases between. Sequencing used naive CD4+ T cells from blood. V and J are TRBV9 and TRBJ2-3; D gene unclear. This TCR was recovered from a man between 18 and 35 years old with type 1 diabetes. As DNA, the CDR3 is TGTGCCAGCAGCGTAGGGGTCGGATTTAGCACAGATACGCAGTATTTT. Its protein is CASSVGVGFSTDTQYF. Drawing the rest from reference TRBV9 and TRBJ2-3, the complete variable domain is DSGVTQTPKHLITATGQRVTLRCSPRSGDLSVYWYQQSLDQGLQFLIQYYNGEERAKGNILERFSAQQFPDLHSELNLSSLELGDSALYFCASSVGVGFSTDTQYFGPGTRLTVL.